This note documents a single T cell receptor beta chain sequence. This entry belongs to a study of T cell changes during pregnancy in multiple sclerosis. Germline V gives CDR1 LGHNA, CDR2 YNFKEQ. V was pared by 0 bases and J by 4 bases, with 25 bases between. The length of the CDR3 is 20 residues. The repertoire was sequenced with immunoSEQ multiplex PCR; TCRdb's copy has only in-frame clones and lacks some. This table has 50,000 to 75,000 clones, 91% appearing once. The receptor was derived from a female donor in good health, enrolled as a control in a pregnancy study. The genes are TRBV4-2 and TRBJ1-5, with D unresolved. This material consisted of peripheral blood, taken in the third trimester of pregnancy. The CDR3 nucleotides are TGTGCCAGCAGCCAAGAGGGGAGTATTGTGGACGGTGGGGTAAATCAGCCCCAGCATTTT. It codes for CASSQEGSIVDGGVNQPQHF.